These 13 T cell receptor beta chains originate from one sample sequenced in a study of OX40 agonist ivuxolimab in advanced cancers. Profiling relied on immunoSEQ multiplex PCR, and the TCRdb table lists in-frame clones only, not all of them. The table has approximately 6,000 clones, about 81% seen once. Source: CD4+ or CD8+ T cells sorted from blood, taken in a trial of the OX40 agonist ivuxolimab. These TCRs come from an adult with an advanced solid tumor such as melanoma, head and neck, liver or kidney cancer.

The chain has TRBV4-2 and TRBJ1-5, with no clear D. Trimming pared 0 bases from V and 7 bases from J, leaving 10 bases between. Germline CDR1 and CDR2: LGHNA and YNFKEQ. This CDR3 spans 14 amino acids. The CDR3 sequence is CASSQEAGIQPQHF. The CDR3 nucleotides read TGTGCCAGCAGCCAAGAAGCGGGGATCCAGCCCCAGCATTTT.

The chain recombines TRBV19 with TRBJ1-1, with 11 bases aligning to TRBD1. Germline V gene sequence: CDR1 LNHDA, CDR2 SQIVND (reference sequence). CDR3 length equals 14 residues. The ends lost 7 bases at V and 3 bases at J; junction bases unmatched: 4. Here the CDR3 reads CASILDRGHTEAFF. In DNA form, the CDR3 reads TGTGCCAGTATCTTGGACAGGGGGCACACTGAAGCTTTCTTT.

This clone was detected only once. V is TRBV28 and J is TRBJ1-2, with 7 bases matching TRBD1. Trimming cost V 6 bases and J 4 bases; bases outside gene matches: 2. Germline CDR1 reads MDHEN; CDR2 reads SYDVKM. The CDR3 loop spans 12 amino acids. CDR3 protein: CASSWDSYGYTF. In DNA, the CDR3 is TGTGCCAGCAGCTGGGACAGCTATGGCTACACCTTC.

The CDR3 protein is CASSVGEGIDTEAFF. The CDR3 region has the DNA TGTGCCAGCAGCGTAGGAGAGGGAATAGACACTGAAGCTTTCTTT. The chain uses TRBV9 and TRBJ1-1, with D unclear. CDR1 SGDLS and CDR2 YYNGEE come from the germline V gene. The V gene lost 0 bases and the J gene lost 3 bases, with 12 bases spanning the gap. The CDR3 has 15 amino acids.

The genes are TRBV4-3 and TRBJ1-5; D gene ambiguous. The V gene's germline CDR1 is LGHNA and CDR2 YSLEER. The CDR3 runs 16 residues. Deletions cut 0 bases from V and 4 bases from J, with 13 bases between. The CDR3 nucleotides read TGCGCCAGCAGCCAAGACCCAGGTCTAAGGAATCAGCCCCAGCATTTT. Protein sequence: CASSQDPGLRNQPQHF.

V gene TRBV5-5 combines with J gene TRBJ1-2; TRBD1 might be the D (6 bases). The CDR3 spans 16 residues. Germline assignment: CDR1 SGHKS and CDR2 YYEKEE (reference sequence). The germline V and J ends were trimmed by 0 bases and 4 bases, with 16 bases remaining between them. This chain's CDR3 is CASSLARDTRPYGYTF. Here the CDR3 DNA reads TGTGCCAGCAGCTTGGCCCGGGACACTAGACCCTATGGCTACACCTTC.

The CDR3 DNA reads as TGTGCCAGCAGGATACCGAGTCCCTCTAACACCGGGGAGCTGTTTTTT. Protein sequence: CASRIPSPSNTGELFF. This sequence joins TRBV7-9 and TRBJ2-2; D is undetermined. The CDR3 length is 16 residues. The ends were cut back, 6 bases at V and 2 bases at J, with 16 bases in the middle. Germline V lookup: CDR1 SEHNR, CDR2 FQNEAQ (reference sequence).

The chain joins TRBV6-6 to TRBJ2-3; D may be TRBD2 (6 bases). V shed 7 bases and J shed 2 bases, with 19 bases lying between them. This CDR3 spans 16 amino acids. CDR1 is MNHNY and CDR2 is SVGAGI in the germline V gene (reference sequence). The CDR3 spells CASISGSGWPTDTQYF. The CDR3 coding sequence is TGTGCCAGCATCAGCGGCAGCGGGTGGCCCACAGATACGCAGTATTTT.

The chain employs TRBV29-1 and TRBJ1-2; 9 bases line up with TRBD1. With V trimmed by 1 base and J by 5 bases, 5 bases remained unmatched. Germline V gene sequence: CDR1 SQVTM, CDR2 ANQGSEA. This CDR3 has 14 amino acids. The CDR3 spells CSVEAGQGPYGYTF. In nucleotides, the CDR3 is TGCAGCGTTGAAGCCGGACAGGGGCCTTATGGCTACACCTTC.

The V and J genes are TRBV4-3 and TRBJ1-2, with D unclear. The V and J ends lost 0 bases and 3 bases respectively, with 17 bases between them. This CDR3 has 17 residues. Germline V gene data show CDR1 as LGHNA and CDR2 as YSLEER. The chain's CDR3 is CASSQETASIGDYGYTF. As DNA, the CDR3 is TGCGCCAGCAGCCAAGAAACCGCCTCTATCGGGGACTATGGCTACACCTTC.

This rearrangement joins TRBV7-8 to TRBJ1-5, with TRBD1 matching 10 bases. Trimming at V came to 5 bases and at J to 1 base, leaving 8 bases not matched to a gene. This CDR3 spans 17 amino acids. The germline V gene encodes CDR1 SGHVS and CDR2 FQNEAQ. The CDR3 nucleotides are TGTGCCAGCAGCCCCAATGACAGGGGGCTAAGCAATCAGCCCCAGCATTTT. It yields the protein CASSPNDRGLSNQPQHF. The full variable domain, its missing parts supplied by reference TRBV7-8 and TRBJ1-5, is GAGVSQSPRYKVAKRGQDVALRCDPISGHVSLFWYQQALGQGPEFLTYFQNEAQLDKSGLPSDRFFAERPEGSVSTLKIQRTQQEDSAVYLCASSPNDRGLSNQPQHFGDGTRLSIL.

The chain has TRBV9 and TRBJ2-2; possibly TRBD1 or TRBD2 for D (7 bases each). The ends were cut back, 4 bases at V and 4 bases at J, with 17 bases in the middle. CDR3 length: 16 residues. Germline V gene sequence: CDR1 SGDLS, CDR2 YYNGEE. The CDR3 nucleotides are TGTGCCAGCAGCTCCAAGGGGGGGACAGCCACCGGGGAGCTGTTTTTT. This gives the protein CASSSKGGTATGELFF.

The chain carries TRBV5-1 and TRBJ2-7, with 7 bases lining up with TRBD1. Germline V gene sequence: CDR1 SGHRS, CDR2 YFSETQ. V lost 6 bases and J lost 4; bases outside the gene matches: 7. The CDR3 has 13 amino acids. In DNA form, the CDR3 reads TGCGCCAGCACGGACAGGTATGGGTACGAGCAGTACTTC. It yields the protein CASTDRYGYEQYF. Variable domain in full (rest from reference TRBV5-1 and TRBJ2-7): KAGVTQTPRYLIKTRGQQVTLSCSPISGHRSVSWYQQTPGQGLQFLFEYFSETQRNKGNFPGRFSGRQFSNSRSEMNVSTLELGDSALYLCASTDRYGYEQYFGPGTRLTVT.